This is a list of T cell receptor beta chains from one sample in a study of cytomegalovirus exposure and HLA in healthy donors. Repertoires were generated with immunoSEQ multiplex PCR, while TCRdb's copy carries only in-frame clones and drops some. The sample lists 200,000 to 300,000 clones, roughly 90% occurring once. The specimen sequenced was PBMCs. The source is a man aged 18 to 29 in good health and CMV-seropositive. The conserved cysteine and the conserved F or W are not part of the CDR3 here. Expanded clones get a size class; other rows say once, few or many, or leave the size out.

V gene: TRBV14
J gene: TRBJ2-7
CDR3 length: 13
clone size: -
CDR3 protein: ASSQDGLAGVQQY

V gene: TRBV10-3
J gene: TRBJ2-7
CDR3 length: 13
clone size: -
CDR3 protein: AIRPGLAVSYEQY

V gene: TRBV19
J gene: TRBJ1-2
CDR3 length: 12
clone size: once
CDR3 protein: ASTRVSANYGYT

V gene: TRBV9
J gene: TRBJ2-1
CDR3 length: 10
clone size: -
CDR3 protein: ASSESFHEQF

V gene: TRBV2
J gene: TRBJ1-1
CDR3 length: 9
clone size: -
CDR3 protein: ASSDGGGAF

V gene: TRBV11-2
J gene: TRBJ2-2
CDR3 length: 12
clone size: few
CDR3 protein: ASSSTGYTGELF

V gene: TRBV15
J gene: TRBJ1-3
CDR3 length: 13
clone size: -
CDR3 protein: ATSSGDVSGNTIY

V gene: TRBV5-1
J gene: TRBJ2-7
CDR3 length: 11
clone size: -
CDR3 protein: ASSLESFGEQY

V gene: TRBV2
J gene: TRBJ2-1
CDR3 length: 12
clone size: -
CDR3 protein: ASSEGPWYNEQF

V gene: TRBV28
J gene: TRBJ2-7
CDR3 length: 10
clone size: -
CDR3 protein: ATGTVAYEQY